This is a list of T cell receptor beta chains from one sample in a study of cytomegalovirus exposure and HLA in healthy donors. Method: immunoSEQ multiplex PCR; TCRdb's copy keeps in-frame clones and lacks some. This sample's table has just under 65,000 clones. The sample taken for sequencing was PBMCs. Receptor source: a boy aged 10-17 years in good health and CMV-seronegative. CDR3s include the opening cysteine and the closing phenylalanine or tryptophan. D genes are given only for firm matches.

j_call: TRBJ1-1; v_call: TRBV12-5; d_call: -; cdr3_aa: CASQGWQGEAFF; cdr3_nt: TGTGCTAGTCAGGGATGGCAGGGTGAAGCTTTCTTT
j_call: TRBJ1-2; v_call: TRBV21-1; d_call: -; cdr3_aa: CASSFISGTGGTNYGYTF; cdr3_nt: TGTGCCAGCAGCTTCATATCCGGGACAGGGGGAACTAACTATGGCTACACCTTC
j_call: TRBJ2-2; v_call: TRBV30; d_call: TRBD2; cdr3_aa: CAWTESSSGTHGGELFF; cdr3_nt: TGTGCCTGGACCGAATCCTCCAGCGGGACTCACGGCGGGGAGCTGTTTTTT
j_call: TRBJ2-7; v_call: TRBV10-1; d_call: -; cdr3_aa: CASREEEQYF; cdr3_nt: TGCGCCAGCAGGGAGGAGGAGCAGTACTTC
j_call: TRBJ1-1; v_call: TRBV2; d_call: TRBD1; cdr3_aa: CASSPNPTGTTEAFF; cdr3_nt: TGTGCCAGCAGCCCTAATCCGACAGGGACCACTGAAGCTTTCTTT
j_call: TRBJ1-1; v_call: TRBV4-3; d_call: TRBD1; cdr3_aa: CASSQGDRGATEAFF; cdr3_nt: TGCGCCAGCAGCCAAGGGGACAGAGGGGCCACTGAAGCTTTCTTT
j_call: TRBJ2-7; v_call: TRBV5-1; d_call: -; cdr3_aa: CASSFAGPKEQYF; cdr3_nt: TGCGCCAGCAGCTTCGCGGGCCCCAAGGAGCAGTACTTC
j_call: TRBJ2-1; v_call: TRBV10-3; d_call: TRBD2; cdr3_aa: CAISGKAGGPLASNNNEQFF; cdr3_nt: TGTGCCATCAGTGGTAAAGCGGGAGGGCCTCTGGCTTCCAACAACAATGAGCAGTTCTTC
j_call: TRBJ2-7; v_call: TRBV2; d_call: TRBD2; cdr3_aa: CASSVVGSGNEQYF; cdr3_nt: TGTGCCAGCAGTGTGGTTGGTAGCGGGAACGAGCAGTACTTC
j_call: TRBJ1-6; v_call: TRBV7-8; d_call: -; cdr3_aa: CASSSQGDSPLHF; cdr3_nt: TGTGCCAGCAGCTCCCAAGGGGATTCACCCCTCCACTTT
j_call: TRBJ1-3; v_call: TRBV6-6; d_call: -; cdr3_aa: CASRSLSSGNTIYF; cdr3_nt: TGTGCCAGCAGATCTCTGAGCTCTGGAAACACCATATATTTT
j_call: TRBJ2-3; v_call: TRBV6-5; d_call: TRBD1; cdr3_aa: CASSPRDRVVDTQYF; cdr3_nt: TGTGCCAGCAGCCCCCGGGACAGGGTCGTGGATACGCAGTATTTT
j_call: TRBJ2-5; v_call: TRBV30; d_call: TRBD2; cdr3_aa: CAWESGRYQETQYF; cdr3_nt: TGTGCCTGGGAGAGCGGGAGGTACCAAGAGACCCAGTACTTC
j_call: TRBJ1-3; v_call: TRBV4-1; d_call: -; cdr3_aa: CASSLPSDSATVYTGNTIYF; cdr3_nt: TGCGCCAGCAGCCTACCCTCGGACAGCGCCACCGTATATACAGGAAACACCATATATTTT
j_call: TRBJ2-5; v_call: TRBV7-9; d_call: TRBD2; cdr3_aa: CASSPRWGGEETQYF; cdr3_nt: TGTGCCAGCAGCCCGCGGTGGGGAGGGGAAGAGACCCAGTACTTC
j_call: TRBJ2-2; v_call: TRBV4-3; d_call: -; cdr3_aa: CASSRTGRNGELFF; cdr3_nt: TGCGCCAGCAGCCGAACAGGGAGAAACGGGGAGCTGTTTTTT
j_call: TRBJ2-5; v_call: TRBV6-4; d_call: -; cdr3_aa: CASSENGERETQYF; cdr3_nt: TGTGCCAGCAGTGAAAATGGGGAGAGAGAGACCCAGTACTTC
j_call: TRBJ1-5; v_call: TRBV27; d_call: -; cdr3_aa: CASRQGHQPQHF; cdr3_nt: TGTGCCAGCAGACAGGGTCACCAGCCCCAGCATTTT
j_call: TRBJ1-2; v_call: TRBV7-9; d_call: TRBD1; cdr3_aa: CASSWTGGGYTF; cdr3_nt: TGTGCCAGCAGTTGGACAGGAGGTGGCTACACCTTC
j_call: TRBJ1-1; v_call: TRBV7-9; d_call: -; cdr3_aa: CASSLVPGGTEAFF; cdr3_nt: TGTGCCAGCAGCTTAGTCCCCGGCGGCACTGAAGCTTTCTTT
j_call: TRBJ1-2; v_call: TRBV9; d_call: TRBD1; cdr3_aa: CASSVDEGGFLYGYTF; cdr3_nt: TGTGCCAGCAGCGTAGATGAAGGGGGCTTTCTCTATGGCTACACCTTC
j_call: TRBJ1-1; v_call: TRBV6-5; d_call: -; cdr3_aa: CASSRTANTEAFF; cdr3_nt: TGTGCCAGCAGTCGGACAGCTAACACTGAAGCTTTCTTT
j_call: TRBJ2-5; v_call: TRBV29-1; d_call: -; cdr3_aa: CSVEDSRIWGTQYF; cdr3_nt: TGCAGCGTTGAGGACAGCCGGATTTGGGGGACCCAGTACTTC
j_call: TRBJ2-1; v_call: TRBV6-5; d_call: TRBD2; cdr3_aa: CASRESGDYNEQFF; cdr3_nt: TGTGCCAGCAGGGAAAGCGGGGACTACAATGAGCAGTTCTTC
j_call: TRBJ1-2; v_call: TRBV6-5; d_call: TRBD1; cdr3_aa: CASSYQPGQGGYGYTF; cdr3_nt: TGTGCCAGCAGTTACCAACCGGGACAGGGGGGCTATGGCTACACCTTC
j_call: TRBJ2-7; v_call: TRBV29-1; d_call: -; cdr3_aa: CSVLRNRGSPFSYEQYF; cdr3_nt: TGCAGCGTGCTACGTAATAGGGGCTCCCCATTCTCCTACGAGCAGTACTTC
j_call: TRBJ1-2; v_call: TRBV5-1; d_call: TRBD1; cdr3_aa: CASIPTTGSAYGYTF; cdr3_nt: TGCGCCAGCATCCCTACGACAGGGTCGGCCTATGGCTACACCTTC
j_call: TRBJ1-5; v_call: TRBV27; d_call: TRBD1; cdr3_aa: CASSRTGTVFSQPQHF; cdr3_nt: TGTGCCAGCAGTAGGACGGGGACAGTTTTTTCCCAGCCCCAGCATTTT
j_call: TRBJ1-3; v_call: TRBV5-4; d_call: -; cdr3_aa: CASSPEPRGVNTIYF; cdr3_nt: TGTGCCAGCAGCCCGGAGCCACGGGGGGTAAACACCATATATTTT
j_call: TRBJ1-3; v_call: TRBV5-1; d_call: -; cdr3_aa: CASSLAGSSGNTIYF; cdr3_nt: TGCGCCAGCAGCTTGGCAGGTTCCTCTGGAAACACCATATATTTT
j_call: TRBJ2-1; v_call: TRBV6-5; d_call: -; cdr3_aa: CASSYGLHNEQFF; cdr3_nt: TGTGCCAGCAGTTACGGCCTCCACAATGAGCAGTTCTTC
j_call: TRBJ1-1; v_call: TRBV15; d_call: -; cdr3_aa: CATSRAPLLVDTEAFF; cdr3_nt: TGTGCCACCAGCAGAGCTCCGCTTTTAGTGGACACTGAAGCTTTCTTT
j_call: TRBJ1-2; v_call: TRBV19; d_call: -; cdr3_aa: CASNPGTQPASNYGYTF; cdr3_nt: TGTGCCTCAAACCCCGGGACACAACCCGCTTCTAACTATGGCTACACCTTC
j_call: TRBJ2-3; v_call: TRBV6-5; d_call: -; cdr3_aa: CASSLNRDTDTQYF; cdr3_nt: TGTGCCAGCAGTTTGAACAGGGACACAGATACGCAGTATTTT
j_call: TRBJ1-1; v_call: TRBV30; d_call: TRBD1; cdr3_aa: CAWSPSRTGGTEAFF; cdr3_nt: TGTGCCTGGAGTCCTTCCCGGACAGGGGGCACTGAAGCTTTCTTT
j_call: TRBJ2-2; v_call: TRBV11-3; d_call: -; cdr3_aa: CASSFLPNTGELFF; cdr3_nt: TGTGCCAGCAGCTTTCTACCGAACACCGGGGAGCTGTTTTTT
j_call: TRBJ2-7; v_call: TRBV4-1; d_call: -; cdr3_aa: CASSQEPGVSSYEQYF; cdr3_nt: TGCGCCAGCAGCCAAGAACCAGGGGTCAGCTCCTACGAGCAGTACTTC
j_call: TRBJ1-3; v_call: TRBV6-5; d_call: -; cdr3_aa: CASSYNTGSSGNTIYF; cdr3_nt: TGTGCCAGCAGTTATAATACGGGATCCTCTGGAAACACCATATATTTT
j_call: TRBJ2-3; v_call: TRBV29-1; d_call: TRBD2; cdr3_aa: CSVEFPGLASLGTDTQYF; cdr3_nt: TGCAGCGTTGAATTCCCGGGACTAGCAAGTTTGGGCACAGATACGCAGTATTTT
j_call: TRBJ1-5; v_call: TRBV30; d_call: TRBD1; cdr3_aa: CAWSVGQGAGNQPQHF; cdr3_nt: TGTGCCTGGAGTGTCGGACAGGGGGCAGGTAATCAGCCCCAGCATTTT
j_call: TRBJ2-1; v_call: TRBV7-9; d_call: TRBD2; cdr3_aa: CASSLPRGGGANEQFF; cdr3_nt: TGTGCCAGCAGCTTACCCCGGGGCGGGGGGGCAAATGAGCAGTTCTTC
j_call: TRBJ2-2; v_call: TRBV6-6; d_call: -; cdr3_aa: CAGYRAPGELFF; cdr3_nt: TGTGCCGGATACAGGGCTCCCGGGGAGCTGTTTTTT
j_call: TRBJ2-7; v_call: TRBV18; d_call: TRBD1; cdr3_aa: CASSPQRQGNEQYF; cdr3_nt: TGTGCCAGCTCACCCCAGCGACAGGGGAACGAGCAGTACTTC